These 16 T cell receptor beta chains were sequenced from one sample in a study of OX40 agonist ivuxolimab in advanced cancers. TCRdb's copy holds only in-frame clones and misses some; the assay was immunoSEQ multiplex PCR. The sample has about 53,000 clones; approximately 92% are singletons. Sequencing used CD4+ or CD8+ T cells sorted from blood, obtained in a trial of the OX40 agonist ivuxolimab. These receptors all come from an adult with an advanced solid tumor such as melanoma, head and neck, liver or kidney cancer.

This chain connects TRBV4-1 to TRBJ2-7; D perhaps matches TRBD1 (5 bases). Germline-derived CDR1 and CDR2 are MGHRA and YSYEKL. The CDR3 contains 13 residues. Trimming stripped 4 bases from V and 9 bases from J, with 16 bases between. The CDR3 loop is CASSRTQSTAQYF. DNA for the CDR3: TGCGCCAGCAGCCGGACACAGTCTACGGCGCAGTACTTC.

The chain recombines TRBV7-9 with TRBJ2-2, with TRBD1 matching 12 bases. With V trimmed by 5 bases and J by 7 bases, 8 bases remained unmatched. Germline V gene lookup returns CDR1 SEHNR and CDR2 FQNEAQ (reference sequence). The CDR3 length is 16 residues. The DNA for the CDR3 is TGTGCCAGCAGCGATCAGGGACAGGGGGCCGTCGGGGAGCTGTTTTTT. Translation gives CASSDQGQGAVGELFF.

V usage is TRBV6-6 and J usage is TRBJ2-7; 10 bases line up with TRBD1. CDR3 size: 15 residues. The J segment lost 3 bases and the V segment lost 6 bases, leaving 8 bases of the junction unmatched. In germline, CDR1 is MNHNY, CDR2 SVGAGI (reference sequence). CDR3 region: CASSPGTGDNYEQYF. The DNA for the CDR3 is TGTGCCAGCAGCCCGGGGACAGGGGACAACTACGAGCAGTACTTC.

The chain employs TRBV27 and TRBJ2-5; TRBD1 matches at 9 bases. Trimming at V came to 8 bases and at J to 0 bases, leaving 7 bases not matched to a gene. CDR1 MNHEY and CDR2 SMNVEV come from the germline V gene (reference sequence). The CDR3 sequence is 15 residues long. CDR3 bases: TGTGCCAGCGGGACAGGGACAGGGAACCAAGAGACCCAGTACTTC. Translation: CASGTGTGNQETQYF.

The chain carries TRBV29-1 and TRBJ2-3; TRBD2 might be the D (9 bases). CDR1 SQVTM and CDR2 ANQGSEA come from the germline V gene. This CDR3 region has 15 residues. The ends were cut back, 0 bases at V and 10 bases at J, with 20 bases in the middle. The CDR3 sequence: CSVEEGTGSGGPQYF. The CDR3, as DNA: TGCAGCGTTGAAGAAGGGACAGGTAGCGGGGGCCCGCAGTATTTT.

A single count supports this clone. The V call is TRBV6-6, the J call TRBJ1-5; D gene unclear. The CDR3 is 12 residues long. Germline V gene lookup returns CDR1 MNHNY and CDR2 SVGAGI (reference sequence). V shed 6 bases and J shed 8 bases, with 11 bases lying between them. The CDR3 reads CASRESVEPQHF. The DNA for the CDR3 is TGTGCCAGCAGGGAAAGTGTGGAGCCCCAGCATTTT.

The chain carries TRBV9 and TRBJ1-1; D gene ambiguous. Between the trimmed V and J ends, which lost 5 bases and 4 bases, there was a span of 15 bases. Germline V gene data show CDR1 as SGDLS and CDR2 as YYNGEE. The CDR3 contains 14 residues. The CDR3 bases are TGTGCCAGCAGTAGATGGGGTTATAGCACTGAAGCTTTCTTT. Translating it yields CASSRWGYSTEAFF. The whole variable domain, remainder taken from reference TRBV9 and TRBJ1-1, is DSGVTQTPKHLITATGQRVTLRCSPRSGDLSVYWYQQSLDQGLQFLIQYYNGEERAKGNILERFSAQQFPDLHSELNLSSLELGDSALYFCASSRWGYSTEAFFGQGTRLTVV.

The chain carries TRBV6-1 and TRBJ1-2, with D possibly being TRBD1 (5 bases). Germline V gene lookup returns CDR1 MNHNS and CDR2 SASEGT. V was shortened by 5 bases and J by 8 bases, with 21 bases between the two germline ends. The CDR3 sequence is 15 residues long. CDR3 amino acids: CASSRERDSIAGYTF. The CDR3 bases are TGTGCCAGCAGTAGGGAGAGGGACTCCATAGCGGGCTACACCTTC.

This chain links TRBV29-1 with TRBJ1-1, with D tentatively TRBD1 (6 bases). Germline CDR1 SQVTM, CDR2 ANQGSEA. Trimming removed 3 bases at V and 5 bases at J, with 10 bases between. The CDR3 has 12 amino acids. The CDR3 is CSVDQGRTEAFF. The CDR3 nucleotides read TGCAGCGTTGATCAGGGGAGAACTGAAGCTTTCTTT. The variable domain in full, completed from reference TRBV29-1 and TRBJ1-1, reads SAVISQKPSRDICQRGTSLTIQCQVDSQVTMMFWYRQQPGQSLTLIATANQGSEATYESGFVIDKFPISRPNLTFSTLTVSNMSPEDSSIYLCSVDQGRTEAFFGQGTRLTVV.

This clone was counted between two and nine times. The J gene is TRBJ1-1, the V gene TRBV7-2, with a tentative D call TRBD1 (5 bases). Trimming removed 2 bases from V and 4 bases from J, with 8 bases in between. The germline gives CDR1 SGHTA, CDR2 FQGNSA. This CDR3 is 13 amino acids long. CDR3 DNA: TGTGCCAGCAGCTTAAGTGGGGGCACTGAAGCTTTCTTT. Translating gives CASSLSGGTEAFF.

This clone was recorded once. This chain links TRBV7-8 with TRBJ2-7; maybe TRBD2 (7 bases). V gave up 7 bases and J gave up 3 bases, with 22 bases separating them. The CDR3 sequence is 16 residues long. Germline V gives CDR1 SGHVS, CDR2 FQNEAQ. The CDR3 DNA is TGTGCCAGCAACCCCTCCCGCCGAGGGGGGGACTACGAGCAGTACTTC. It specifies CASNPSRRGGDYEQYF.

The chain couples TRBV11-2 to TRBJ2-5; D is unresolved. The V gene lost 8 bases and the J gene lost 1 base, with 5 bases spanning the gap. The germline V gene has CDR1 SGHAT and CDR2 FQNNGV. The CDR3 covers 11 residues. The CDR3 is CASQIQETQYF. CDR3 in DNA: TGTGCCAGCCAGATCCAAGAGACCCAGTACTTC.

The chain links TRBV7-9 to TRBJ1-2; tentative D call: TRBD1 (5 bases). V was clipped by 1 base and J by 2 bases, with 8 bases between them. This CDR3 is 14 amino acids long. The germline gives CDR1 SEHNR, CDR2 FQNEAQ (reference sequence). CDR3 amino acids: CASSLGQGNYGYTF. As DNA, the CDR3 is TGTGCCAGCAGCTTAGGGCAGGGAAACTATGGCTACACCTTC. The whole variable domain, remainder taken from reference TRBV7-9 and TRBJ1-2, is DTGVSQNPRHKITKRGQNVTFRCDPISEHNRLYWYRQTLGQGPEFLTYFQNEAQLEKSRLLSDRFSAERPKGSFSTLEIQRTEQGDSAMYLCASSLGQGNYGYTFGSGTRLTVV.

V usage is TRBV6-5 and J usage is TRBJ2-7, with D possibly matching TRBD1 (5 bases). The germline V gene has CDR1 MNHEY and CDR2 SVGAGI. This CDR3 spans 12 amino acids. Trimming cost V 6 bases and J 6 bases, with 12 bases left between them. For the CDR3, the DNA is TGTGCCAGCAGGGCAGACAGCAGCGAGCAGTACTTC. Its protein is CASRADSSEQYF.

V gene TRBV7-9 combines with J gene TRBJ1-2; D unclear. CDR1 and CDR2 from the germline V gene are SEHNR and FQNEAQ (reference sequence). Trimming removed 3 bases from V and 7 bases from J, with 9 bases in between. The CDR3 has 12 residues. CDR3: CASSFGESGYTF. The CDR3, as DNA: TGTGCCAGCAGCTTCGGGGAATCTGGCTACACCTTC.

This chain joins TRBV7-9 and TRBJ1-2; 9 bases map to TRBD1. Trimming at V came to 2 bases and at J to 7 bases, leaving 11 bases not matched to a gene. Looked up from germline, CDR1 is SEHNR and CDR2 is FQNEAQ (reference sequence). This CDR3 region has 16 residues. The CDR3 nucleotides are TGTGCCAGCAGCTTAAACACAGGGGGCGTTTTGTCTGGCTACACCTTC. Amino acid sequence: CASSLNTGGVLSGYTF.